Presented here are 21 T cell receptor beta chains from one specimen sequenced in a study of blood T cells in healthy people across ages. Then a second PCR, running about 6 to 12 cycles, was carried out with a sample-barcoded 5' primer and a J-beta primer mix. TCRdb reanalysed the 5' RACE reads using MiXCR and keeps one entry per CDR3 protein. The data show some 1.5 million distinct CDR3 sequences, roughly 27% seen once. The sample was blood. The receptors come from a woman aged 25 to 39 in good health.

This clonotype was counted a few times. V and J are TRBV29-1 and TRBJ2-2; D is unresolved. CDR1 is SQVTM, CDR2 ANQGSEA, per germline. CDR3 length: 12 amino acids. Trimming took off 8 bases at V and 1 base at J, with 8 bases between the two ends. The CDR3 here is CSPRQNTGELFF. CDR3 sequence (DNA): TGCAGCCCGCGGCAGAACACCGGGGAGCTGTTTTTT.

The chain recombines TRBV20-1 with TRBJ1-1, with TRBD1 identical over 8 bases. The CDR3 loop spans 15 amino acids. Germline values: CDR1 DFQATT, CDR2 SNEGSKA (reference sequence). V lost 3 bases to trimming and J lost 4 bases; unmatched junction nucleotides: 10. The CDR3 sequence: CSARGGTGGFTEAFF. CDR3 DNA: TGCAGTGCTAGGGGGGGTACAGGGGGTTTCACTGAAGCTTTCTTT.

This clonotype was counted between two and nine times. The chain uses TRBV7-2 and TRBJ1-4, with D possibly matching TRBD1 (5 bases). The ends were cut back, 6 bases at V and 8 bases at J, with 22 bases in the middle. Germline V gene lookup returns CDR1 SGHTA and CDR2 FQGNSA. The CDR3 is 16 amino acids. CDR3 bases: TGTGCCAGCAGTCGGGCAGGGACCCTATCTAGCGAAAAACTGTTTTTT. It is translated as CASSRAGTLSSEKLFF.

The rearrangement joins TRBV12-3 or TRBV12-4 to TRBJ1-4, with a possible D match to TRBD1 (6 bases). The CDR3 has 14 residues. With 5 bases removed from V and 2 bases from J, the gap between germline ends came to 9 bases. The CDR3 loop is CASSNRATNEKLFF. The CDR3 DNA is TGTGCCAGCAGTAACAGGGCTACTAATGAAAAACTGTTTTTT.

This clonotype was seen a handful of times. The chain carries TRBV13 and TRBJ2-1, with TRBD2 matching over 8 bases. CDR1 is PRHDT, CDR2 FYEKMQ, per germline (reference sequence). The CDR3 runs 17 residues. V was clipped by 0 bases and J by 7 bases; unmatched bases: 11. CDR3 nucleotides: TGTGCCAGCAGCTTAGGCTACTCCGGCGGGAGGAGAAATGAGCAGTTCTTC. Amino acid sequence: CASSLGYSGGRRNEQFF.

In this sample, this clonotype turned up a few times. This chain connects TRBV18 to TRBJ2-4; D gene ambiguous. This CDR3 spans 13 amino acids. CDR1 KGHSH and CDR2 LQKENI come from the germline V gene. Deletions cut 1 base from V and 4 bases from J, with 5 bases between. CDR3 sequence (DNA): TGTGCCAGCTCACCACTGGGTAAAAACATTCAGTACTTC. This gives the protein CASSPLGKNIQYF.

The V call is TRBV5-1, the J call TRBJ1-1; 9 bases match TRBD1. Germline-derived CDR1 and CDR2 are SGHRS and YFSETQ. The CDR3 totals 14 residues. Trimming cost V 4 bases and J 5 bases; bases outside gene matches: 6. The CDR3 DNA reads TGCGCCAGCAGCCGAATTGGACAGGGGACTGAAGCTTTCTTT. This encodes CASSRIGQGTEAFF.

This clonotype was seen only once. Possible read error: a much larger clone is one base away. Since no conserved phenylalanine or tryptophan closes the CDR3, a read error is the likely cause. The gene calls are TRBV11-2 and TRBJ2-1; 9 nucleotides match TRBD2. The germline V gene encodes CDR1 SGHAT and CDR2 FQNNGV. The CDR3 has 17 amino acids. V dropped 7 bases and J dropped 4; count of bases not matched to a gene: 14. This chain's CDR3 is CASTTPEGGRAYNEQFL. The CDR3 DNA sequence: TGTGCCAGCACCACCCCTGAGGGCGGGAGGGCATACAATGAGCAGTTCTTA.

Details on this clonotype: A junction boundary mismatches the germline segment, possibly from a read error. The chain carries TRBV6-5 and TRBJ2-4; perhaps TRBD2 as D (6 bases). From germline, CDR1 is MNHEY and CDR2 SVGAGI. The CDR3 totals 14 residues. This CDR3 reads CASNARDAKNIRYF. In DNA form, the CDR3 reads TGTGCCAGCAACGCGCGGGATGCCAAAAACATTCGGTACTTC.

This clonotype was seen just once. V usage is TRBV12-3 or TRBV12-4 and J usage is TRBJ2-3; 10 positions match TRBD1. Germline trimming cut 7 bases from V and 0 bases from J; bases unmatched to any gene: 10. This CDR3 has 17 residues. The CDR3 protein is CASTRTGTGVSTDTQYF. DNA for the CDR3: TGTGCCAGCACCCGGACAGGGACAGGGGTTAGCACAGATACGCAGTATTTT.

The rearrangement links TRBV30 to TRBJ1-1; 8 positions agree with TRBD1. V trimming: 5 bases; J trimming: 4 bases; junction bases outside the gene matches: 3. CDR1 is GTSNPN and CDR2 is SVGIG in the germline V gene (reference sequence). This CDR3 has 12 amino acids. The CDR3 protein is CAWYRGGTEAFF. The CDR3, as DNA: TGTGCCTGGTACAGGGGGGGCACTGAAGCTTTCTTT.

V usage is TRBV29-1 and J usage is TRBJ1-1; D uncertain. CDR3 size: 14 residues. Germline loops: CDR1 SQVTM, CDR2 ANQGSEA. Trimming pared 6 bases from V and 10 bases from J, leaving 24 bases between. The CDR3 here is CSVRPAPKVYPAFF. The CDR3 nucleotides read TGCAGCGTGCGCCCGGCGCCCAAGGTGTATCCAGCTTTCTTT.

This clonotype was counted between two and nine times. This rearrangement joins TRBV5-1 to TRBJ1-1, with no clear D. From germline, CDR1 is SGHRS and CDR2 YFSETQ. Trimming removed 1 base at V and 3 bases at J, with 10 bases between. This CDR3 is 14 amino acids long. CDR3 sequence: CASSLQTGDTEAFF. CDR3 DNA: TGCGCCAGCAGCTTGCAGACGGGTGACACTGAAGCTTTCTTT. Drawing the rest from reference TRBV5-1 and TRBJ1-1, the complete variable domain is KAGVTQTPRYLIKTRGQQVTLSCSPISGHRSVSWYQQTPGQGLQFLFEYFSETQRNKGNFPGRFSGRQFSNSRSEMNVSTLELGDSALYLCASSLQTGDTEAFFGQGTRLTVV.

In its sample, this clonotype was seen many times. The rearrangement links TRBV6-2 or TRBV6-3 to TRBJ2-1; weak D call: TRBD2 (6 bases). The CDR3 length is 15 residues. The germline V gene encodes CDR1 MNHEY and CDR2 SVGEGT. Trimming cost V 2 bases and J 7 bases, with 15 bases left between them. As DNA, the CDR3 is TGTGCCAGCAGTTACGTGGGGGGAGGCCCTAATGAGCAGTTCTTC. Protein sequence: CASSYVGGGPNEQFF.

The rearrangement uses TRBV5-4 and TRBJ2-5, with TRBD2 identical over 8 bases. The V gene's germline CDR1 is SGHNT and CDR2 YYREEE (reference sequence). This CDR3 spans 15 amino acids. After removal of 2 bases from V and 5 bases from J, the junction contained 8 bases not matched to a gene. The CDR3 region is CASSFGSGIRETQYF. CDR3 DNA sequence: TGTGCCAGCAGCTTTGGTAGCGGGATCCGTGAGACCCAGTACTTC.

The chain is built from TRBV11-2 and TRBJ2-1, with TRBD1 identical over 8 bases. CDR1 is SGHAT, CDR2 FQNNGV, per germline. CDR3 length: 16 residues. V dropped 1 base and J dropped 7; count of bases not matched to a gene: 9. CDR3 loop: CASSLAGAGQANEQFF. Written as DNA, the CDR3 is TGTGCCAGCAGCTTAGCCGGCGCGGGACAGGCGAATGAGCAGTTCTTC.

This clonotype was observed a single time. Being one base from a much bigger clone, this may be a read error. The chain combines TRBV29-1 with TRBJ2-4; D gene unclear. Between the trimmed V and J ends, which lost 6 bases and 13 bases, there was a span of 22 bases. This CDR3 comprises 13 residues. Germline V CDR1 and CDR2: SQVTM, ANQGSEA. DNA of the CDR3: TGCAGCGTAGGGCAACGATTGAACAATGAGCAGTACTTC. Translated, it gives CSVGQRLNNEQYF. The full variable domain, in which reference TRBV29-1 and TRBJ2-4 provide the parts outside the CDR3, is SAVISQKPSRDICQRGTSLTIQCQVDSQVTMMFWYRQQPGQSLTLIATANQGSEATYESGFVIDKFPISRPNLTFSTLTVSNMSPEDSSIYLCSVGQRLNNEQYFGAGTRLSVL.

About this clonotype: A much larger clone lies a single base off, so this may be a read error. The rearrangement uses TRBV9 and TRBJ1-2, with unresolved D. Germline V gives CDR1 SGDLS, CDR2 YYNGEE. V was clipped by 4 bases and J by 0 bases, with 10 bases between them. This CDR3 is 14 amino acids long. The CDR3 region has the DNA TGTGCCAGCAGCATAGCTGAGACTAACTATGGCTACACCTTC. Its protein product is CASSIAETNYGYTF.

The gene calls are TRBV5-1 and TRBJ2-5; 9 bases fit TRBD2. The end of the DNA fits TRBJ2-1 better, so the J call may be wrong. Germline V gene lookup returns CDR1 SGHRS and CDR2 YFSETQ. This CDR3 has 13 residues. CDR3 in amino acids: CASSFSGGETQFF. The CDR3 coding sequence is TGCGCCAGCAGCTTTAGCGGGGGTGAGACCCAGTTCTTC.

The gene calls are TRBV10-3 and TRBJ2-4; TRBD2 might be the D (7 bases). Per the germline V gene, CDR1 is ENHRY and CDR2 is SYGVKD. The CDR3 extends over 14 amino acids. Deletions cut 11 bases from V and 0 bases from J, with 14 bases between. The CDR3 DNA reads TGTGCCCAGGGCGGGGGACAAGCCAAAAACATTCAGTACTTC. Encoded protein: CAQGGGQAKNIQYF.

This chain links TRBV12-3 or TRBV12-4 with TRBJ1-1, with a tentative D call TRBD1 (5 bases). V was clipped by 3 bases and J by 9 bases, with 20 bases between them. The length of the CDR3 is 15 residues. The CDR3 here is CASSFRGSGRPQAFF. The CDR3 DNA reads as TGTGCCAGCAGTTTTCGGGGGAGTGGTCGTCCTCAAGCTTTCTTT.